The 8 T cell receptor beta chains presented below share a single source sample, sequenced in a study of blood T cell repertoires in COVID-19. Measured with immunoSEQ multiplex PCR; TCRdb has only the in-frame clones, and not every one. The sample holds fewer than 350,000 clones, 85% seen once. The sequenced sample consisted of PBMCs or T cells enriched from blood (not recorded which). These receptor sequences come from a woman aged 50 to 60 who had recovered from COVID-19.

This clone was detected only a few times. This chain links TRBV5-6 with TRBJ1-1, with D possibly matching TRBD1 (5 bases). CDR1 is SGHDT and CDR2 is YYEEEE in the germline V gene. V shed 3 bases and J shed 8 bases, with 14 bases lying between them. This CDR3 is 13 amino acids long. The CDR3 sequence is CASSSPGVREAFF. The CDR3 coding sequence is TGTGCCAGCAGCTCCCCGGGGGTCAGGGAAGCTTTCTTT.

This clone came up once. The V gene is TRBV3-1 (or the pseudogene TRBV3-2), the J gene TRBJ1-6, with TRBD1 matching 7 bases. Germline trimming cut 8 bases from V and 4 bases from J; bases unmatched to any gene: 8. The CDR3 spans 15 residues. CDR1 LGHDT and CDR2 YNNKEL come from the germline V gene (reference sequence). The CDR3 sequence is CASGTADRYNSPLHF. The CDR3 coding sequence is TGTGCCAGCGGGACAGCGGATCGGTATAATTCACCCCTCCACTTT.

This chain connects TRBV4-2 to TRBJ2-3; weak D call: TRBD2 (6 bases). CDR1 LGHNA and CDR2 YNFKEQ come from the germline V gene. CDR3 size: 16 residues. V lost 4 bases and J lost 2, with 16 bases in between. The CDR3 is CASSPRTMQSTDTQYF. The CDR3 nucleotides read TGTGCCAGCAGCCCACGGACTATGCAGTCCACAGATACGCAGTATTTT.

The J gene is TRBJ2-1, the V gene TRBV5-1; 12 positions agree with TRBD2. The trim removed 0 bases at V and 6 bases at J, leaving 7 bases unmatched. CDR3 length: 17 residues. Per germline, CDR1 SGHRS and CDR2 YFSETQ. The chain's CDR3 is CASSLGRTSGNSNEQFF. The CDR3 DNA sequence: TGCGCCAGCAGCTTGGGACGGACTAGCGGGAATAGCAATGAGCAGTTCTTC.

This clone has only one observation. This chain uses TRBV7-8 with TRBJ1-5; tentatively, D is TRBD1 (6 bases). Germline V gene data show CDR1 as SGHVS and CDR2 as FQNEAQ. V was clipped by 3 bases and J by 5 bases, with 14 bases between them. The CDR3 has 15 amino acids. The CDR3 region is CASSFQGLRDQPQHF. CDR3 in DNA: TGTGCCAGCAGCTTCCAGGGGTTACGGGATCAGCCCCAGCATTTT. The variable domain in full, with the rest retrieved from reference TRBV7-8 and TRBJ1-5, is GAGVSQSPRYKVAKRGQDVALRCDPISGHVSLFWYQQALGQGPEFLTYFQNEAQLDKSGLPSDRFFAERPEGSVSTLKIQRTQQEDSAVYLCASSFQGLRDQPQHFGDGTRLSIL.

V and J are TRBV6-1 and TRBJ1-1; a possible D gene is TRBD1 (5 bases). The CDR3 length is 14 residues. V shed 2 bases and J shed 4 bases, with 11 bases lying between them. Germline values: CDR1 MNHNS, CDR2 SASEGT. CDR3 region: CASSEFRASTEAFF. CDR3 in DNA: TGTGCCAGCAGTGAATTCAGGGCGAGCACTGAAGCTTTCTTT.

The rearrangement joins TRBV30 to TRBJ2-2, with D tentatively TRBD1 (5 bases). Germline loops: CDR1 GTSNPN, CDR2 SVGIG (reference sequence). The CDR3 is 14 residues long. Trimming shortened V by 7 bases and J by 2 bases, and 14 bases separated the two germline ends. DNA for the CDR3: TGTGCCTCCCGCCCCAGGGCTAACACCGGGGAGCTGTTTTTT. Its protein is CASRPRANTGELFF.

This chain links TRBV4-3 with TRBJ2-3; 8 bases are a match to TRBD1. The CDR3 spans 14 residues. The V gene end was trimmed by 2 bases and the J gene end by 4 bases; junction bases not matched to a gene: 2. Germline CDR1 reads LGHNA; CDR2 reads YSLEER. CDR3 sequence: CASSQRQGPDTQYF. CDR3 sequence (DNA): TGCGCCAGCAGCCAAAGACAGGGGCCAGATACGCAGTATTTT.